A selection of T cell receptor beta chains follows, all from one sample in a study of blood T cell repertoires in COVID-19. Using immunoSEQ multiplex PCR, the repertoire was profiled, and TCRdb retains in-frame clones only, with some absent. The table records under 130,000 clones, approximately 79% of them present only once. Sample: peripheral blood. These receptors came from a man in his 70s with active or convalescent COVID-19. CDR3s include the opening cysteine and the closing phenylalanine or tryptophan. Each record gives: V gene, clone size, J gene, D gene, CDR3 DNA, CDR3 protein. A D gene is named only where the DNA matches it firmly. Clone size is given for some rows only: seen once, a few or many times, or a class if the clone is expanded.

TRBV9	.	TRBJ2-3	TRBD2	TGTGCCAGCAGCCTAGAGGAGCAGGGACTAGCGGGGGCAGATACGCAGTATTTT	CASSLEEQGLAGADTQYF
TRBV5-6	.	TRBJ1-2	.	TGTGCCAGCAGCCCGGACAGAAACTATGGCTACACCTTC	CASSPDRNYGYTF
TRBV5-1	.	TRBJ1-3	.	TGCGCCAGCAGCCCAGAGGCTGCCTCTGGAAACACCATATATTTT	CASSPEAASGNTIYF
TRBV6-5	once	TRBJ2-3	TRBD1	TGTGCCAGCAGCGGTACAGGGGGCAGGGTAGATACGCAGTATTTT	CASSGTGGRVDTQYF
TRBV4-1	.	TRBJ2-3	TRBD2	TGCGCCAGCAGCCAAGATCGGTCGCTAGCGGGAGGGTCGAGCACAGATACGCAGTATTTT	CASSQDRSLAGGSSTDTQYF
TRBV2	.	TRBJ1-5	.	TGTGCCAGCCAGGGTCCTTATAGCAATCAGCCCCAGCATTTT	CASQGPYSNQPQHF
TRBV6-5	.	TRBJ2-1	.	TGTGCCAGCAAACGGGTGAACGCCTACAATGAGCAGTTCTTC	CASKRVNAYNEQFF
TRBV3-1/TRBV3-2	.	TRBJ1-2	.	TGTGCCAGCAGCCAAGATGAACGGACAGCGCCCTATGGCTACACCTTC	CASSQDERTAPYGYTF
TRBV5-1	once	TRBJ2-2	TRBD2	TGCGCCAGCAGCTACCGTGCAGCGGGAGAGGTCGTCGGGGAGCTGTTTTTT	CASSYRAAGEVVGELFF
TRBV30	few	TRBJ2-5	.	TGTGCCTGGAGTGGAGCGGATCAAGAGACCCAGTACTTC	CAWSGADQETQYF
TRBV25-1	.	TRBJ1-2	TRBD1	TGTGCCAGCAGTGGGCGGACAGGGCAAGACTATGGCTACACCTTC	CASSGRTGQDYGYTF
TRBV5-1	few	TRBJ2-1	TRBD2	TGCGCCAGCAGCTGGGGTAGCGGGGGGTACAATGAGCAGTTCTTC	CASSWGSGGYNEQFF
TRBV5-1	.	TRBJ2-7	TRBD2	TGCGCCAGCAGCTTGTCGTCTAGCGGGGGGGCCTACGAGCAGTACTTC	CASSLSSSGGAYEQYF
TRBV7-2	.	TRBJ1-1	TRBD1	TGTGCCAGCAGCTTAGGACAGGGCTCCACTGAAGCTTTCTTT	CASSLGQGSTEAFF
TRBV9	.	TRBJ1-1	.	TGTGCCAGCAGCGTAGCTAGAGAGACGAACACTGAAGCTTTCTTT	CASSVARETNTEAFF
TRBV19	.	TRBJ1-2	.	TGTGCCAGTACCAGGGTTTGGGCAGGCAATAGTGGCTACACCTTC	CASTRVWAGNSGYTF
TRBV7-6	.	TRBJ1-2	TRBD1	TGTGCCAGCAGCTTCCCGACAGGGATCTATGGCTACACCTTC	CASSFPTGIYGYTF
TRBV12-3/TRBV12-4	.	TRBJ1-2	.	TGTGCCAGCAGTTTTCAGGGTCATGGCTACACCTTC	CASSFQGHGYTF
TRBV10-2	.	TRBJ2-1	.	TGCGCCAGCAGCGATGACAGCTTGTCCTACAATGAGCAGTTCTTC	CASSDDSLSYNEQFF
TRBV5-1	few	TRBJ1-1	.	TGCGCCAGCAGTCTTAATCTCGGCCAGGGTGGCACTGAAGCTTTCTTT	CASSLNLGQGGTEAFF
TRBV18	.	TRBJ1-1	.	TGTGCCAGCTCACCATCGGGGTTTGGCACTGAAGCTTTCTTT	CASSPSGFGTEAFF
TRBV19	.	TRBJ2-1	.	TGTGCCAGTAGTTCCAGGACAAGCTACAATGAGCAGTTCTTC	CASSSRTSYNEQFF
TRBV13	.	TRBJ2-5	.	TGTGCCAGCAGATACTCCAACGGGGGACGGGAGGAGACCCAGTACTTC	CASRYSNGGREETQYF
TRBV28	once	TRBJ2-7	TRBD1	TGTGCCAGCAGTTTCCAGAGACAGGGGGCTTACGAGCAGTACTTC	CASSFQRQGAYEQYF
TRBV30	.	TRBJ2-3	.	TGTGCCGCTACTTCACCGCCCTTTACAGATACGCAGTATTTT	CAATSPPFTDTQYF
TRBV7-9	.	TRBJ1-1	.	TGTGCCAGCAGCTCGGGACAGAACACTGAAGCTTTCTTT	CASSSGQNTEAFF
TRBV10-1	.	TRBJ2-3	.	TGCGCCAGCAGTGAAAGAGTCACAGATACGCAGTATTTT	CASSERVTDTQYF
TRBV5-1	.	TRBJ2-2	TRBD2	TGCGCCAGCAGCGCAACCGGGACTAGCGATACCGGGGAGCTGTTTTTT	CASSATGTSDTGELFF
TRBV4-1	.	TRBJ1-1	TRBD1	TGCGCCAGCAGCCAAGGGTCGCTCCGGGACAGAGCTTTCTTT	CASSQGSLRDRAFF
TRBV20-1	.	TRBJ2-2	TRBD1	TGCAGTGCTAGTACAGGGGGCGACACCGGGGAGCTGTTTTTT	CSASTGGDTGELFF
TRBV30	.	TRBJ2-3	TRBD1	TGTGCCCGAGACAGGGGCTCCGTGACAGATACGCAGTATTTT	CARDRGSVTDTQYF
TRBV6-5	few	TRBJ1-2	TRBD1	TGTGCCAGCAGTCAATTCCGTGGACAGGGTAGCGGCTACACCTTC	CASSQFRGQGSGYTF
TRBV19	.	TRBJ1-5	TRBD1	TGTGCCAGTAGTCCCCAGGGGGGTCAGCCCCAGCATTTT	CASSPQGGQPQHF
TRBV28	.	TRBJ2-5	TRBD1	TGTGCCAGCAAAGCCACCGGGACAGGGGGCTGGGAAGAGACCCAGTACTTC	CASKATGTGGWEETQYF
TRBV9	few	TRBJ1-4	.	TGTGCCAGCAGCCCAGAACAGGGCTTATATGAAAAACTGTTTTTT	CASSPEQGLYEKLFF
TRBV3-1/TRBV3-2	.	TRBJ2-5	TRBD2	TGTGCCAGCAGCCACTCCCCGGGGGGGTTGGAGACCCAGTACTTC	CASSHSPGGLETQYF
TRBV7-9	few	TRBJ2-5	TRBD1	TGTGCCAGCAGCCTACGAACAGGGGGAGAGACCCAGTACTTC	CASSLRTGGETQYF
TRBV20-1	.	TRBJ1-1	.	TGCAGTGCTGCCAGGGAAACTGAAGCTTTCTTT	CSAARETEAFF
TRBV6-5	.	TRBJ2-3	.	TGTGCCAGCAGTTACCAGGTAGCGGCTAGCACAGATACGCAGTATTTT	CASSYQVAASTDTQYF
TRBV7-8	.	TRBJ2-3	TRBD2	TGTGCCAGCAGCTTAGACAGCGGGAGGTCAGATACGCAGTATTTT	CASSLDSGRSDTQYF
TRBV3-1/TRBV3-2	once	TRBJ1-2	.	TGTGCCAGCAGCTCCCAGGGGTTCAGAGATGGCTACACCTTC	CASSSQGFRDGYTF
TRBV3-1/TRBV3-2	.	TRBJ1-4	.	TGTGCCAGCAGCCTCGGACAGATGAATAATGAAAAACTGTTTTTT	CASSLGQMNNEKLFF
TRBV10-3	.	TRBJ2-2	.	TGTGCCATTGCCGGCGCGAGGGTTACCGGGGAGCTGTTTTTT	CAIAGARVTGELFF
TRBV2	once	TRBJ2-7	TRBD1	TGTGCCAGCAGGGAGGGACAGGGGAGGTACGAGCAGTACTTC	CASREGQGRYEQYF
TRBV28	.	TRBJ1-5	.	TGTGCCAGCAAGGGGTCAGGGGATAGCAATCAGCCCCAGCATTTT	CASKGSGDSNQPQHF
TRBV19	few	TRBJ2-3	TRBD1	TGTGCCAGTAGTATAGATCGACAGGGAGCAAGCACAGATACGCAGTATTTT	CASSIDRQGASTDTQYF
TRBV15	.	TRBJ1-4	TRBD1	TGTGCCACCAGCCCTCAAACAGGGGCGCATGAAAAACTGTTTTTT	CATSPQTGAHEKLFF
TRBV7-9	.	TRBJ2-1	.	TGTGCCAGCAGCTTACGCGGGTATGAGCAGTTCTTC	CASSLRGYEQFF
TRBV6-5	.	TRBJ2-1	TRBD2	TGTGCCAGCAGTACCACTAGCGGGTACTACAATGAGCAGTTCTTC	CASSTTSGYYNEQFF
TRBV7-9	.	TRBJ1-2	TRBD1	TGTGCCAGCAGCTTAGACAGGGGCGGCTATGGCTACACCTTC	CASSLDRGGYGYTF